This T cell receptor beta chain was sequenced during a study of T cell responses to AZD1222 COVID-19 vaccine. Whole-study results and caveats: Donors in the cohort were predominantly white British and more often female, and clonal diversity was possibly underestimated. Only a handful of AZD1222 recipients, more than five in all, had baseline seropositivity.

For this clone: Antigen specificity is unknown.

Trimming removed 1 base from V and 0 bases from J, with 7 bases in between. CDR3 length: 15 residues. CDR1 is SGHTA and CDR2 is FQGNSA in the germline V gene. TCRdb keeps only in-frame clones here, not all; method: immunoSEQ multiplex PCR. The sample shows about 120,000 clones, over 75% of them seen only once. J is TRBJ1-3 and V is TRBV7-2; the D is unclear. This specimen was peripheral blood, taken on day 0 of AZD1222 vaccination. The sequence was collected from an adult in good health. This CDR3 reads CASSLGAFSGNTIYF. The CDR3 DNA follows: TGTGCCAGCAGCTTAGGAGCGTTCTCTGGAAACACCATATATTTT.